This is a list of T cell receptor beta chains from one sample in a study of blood T cell repertoires in COVID-19. The method was immunoSEQ multiplex PCR; TCRdb's version includes in-frame clones alone and lacks a portion of them. Of a few hundred thousand clones listed, roughly 84% were seen once; the top ten hold 2.5% to 3%. Sequencing was carried out using PBMCs or T cells enriched from blood (not recorded which). The receptors were sampled from a woman aged 30 to 39 who had recovered from COVID-19. The CDR3 runs from the conserved cysteine through the conserved F or W. D genes are given only for firm matches. Clone sizes are given selectively: once, few, many, or a class where the clone is expanded.

j_gene: TRBJ1-2; d_gene: -; v_gene: TRBV6-5; abundance: -; CDR3nt: TGTGCCAGCATTCCCGCCGGAGGCTATGGCTACACCTTC; CDR3aa: CASIPAGGYGYTF
j_gene: TRBJ2-7; d_gene: -; v_gene: TRBV6-6; abundance: -; CDR3nt: TGTGCCAGCAGCCCTCTTGAAAGCGACTACGAGCAGTACTTC; CDR3aa: CASSPLESDYEQYF
j_gene: TRBJ1-2; d_gene: -; v_gene: TRBV7-8; abundance: once; CDR3nt: TGTGCCAGCAGCCCAAGTCTGGAGGACTATGGCTACACCTTC; CDR3aa: CASSPSLEDYGYTF
j_gene: TRBJ2-1; d_gene: TRBD2; v_gene: TRBV24-1; abundance: -; CDR3nt: TGTGCCACCAGTGCCAGGACTAGCGGGATGTTAAGCTCCTACAATGAGCAGTTCTTC; CDR3aa: CATSARTSGMLSSYNEQFF
j_gene: TRBJ1-4; d_gene: TRBD1; v_gene: TRBV5-8; abundance: once; CDR3nt: TGTGCCAGCGGAGGTGGATGGACAGGGATTTTTGGGGCTAATGAAAAACTGTTTTTT; CDR3aa: CASGGGWTGIFGANEKLFF
j_gene: TRBJ2-5; d_gene: -; v_gene: TRBV5-5; abundance: -; CDR3nt: TGTGCCAGCAGCCCGGGGCAGGGGGGAAAGACCCAGTACTTC; CDR3aa: CASSPGQGGKTQYF
j_gene: TRBJ2-7; d_gene: -; v_gene: TRBV11-2; abundance: -; CDR3nt: TGTGCCAGCAGAACAGCCGTAACAGGGACCTCCCAGTACTTC; CDR3aa: CASRTAVTGTSQYF
j_gene: TRBJ1-1; d_gene: TRBD1; v_gene: TRBV7-3; abundance: -; CDR3nt: TGTGCCAGCTCGACAGGGAGTGGATTCACTGAAGCTTTCTTT; CDR3aa: CASSTGSGFTEAFF
j_gene: TRBJ2-1; d_gene: TRBD1; v_gene: TRBV5-1; abundance: -; CDR3nt: TGCGCCAGCAGCGAGGACAGGGGACTCTACAATGAGCAGTTCTTC; CDR3aa: CASSEDRGLYNEQFF
j_gene: TRBJ2-7; d_gene: -; v_gene: TRBV11-1; abundance: -; CDR3nt: TGTGCCAGCAGCCCCTGGACAGAACCCTACGAGCAGTACTTC; CDR3aa: CASSPWTEPYEQYF
j_gene: TRBJ2-7; d_gene: -; v_gene: TRBV11-2; abundance: -; CDR3nt: TGTGCCAGCAGCTTAGAGGCAACGAAGTACTTC; CDR3aa: CASSLEATKYF
j_gene: TRBJ2-2; d_gene: -; v_gene: TRBV18; abundance: once; CDR3nt: TGTGCCAGCTCACCAGGGACACGGAACACCGGGGAGCTGTTTTTT; CDR3aa: CASSPGTRNTGELFF
j_gene: TRBJ2-7; d_gene: -; v_gene: TRBV12-3/TRBV12-4; abundance: -; CDR3nt: TGTGCCAGCAGTTACGTTCAGGGGCACGAGCAGTACTTC; CDR3aa: CASSYVQGHEQYF
j_gene: TRBJ1-1; d_gene: -; v_gene: TRBV2; abundance: once; CDR3nt: TGTGCCCTCATAGGGCGGGGCGAGTCCTTGGACACTGAAGCTTTCTTT; CDR3aa: CALIGRGESLDTEAFF
j_gene: TRBJ1-4; d_gene: -; v_gene: TRBV24-1; abundance: -; CDR3nt: TGTGCCACCAGTGATTTGGAGACAGGTACCCTTGAAAAACTGTTTTTT; CDR3aa: CATSDLETGTLEKLFF
j_gene: TRBJ2-7; d_gene: -; v_gene: TRBV7-7; abundance: -; CDR3nt: TGTGCTAGCAGCCTGGACAGTTCGAGCGAGCAGTACTTC; CDR3aa: CASSLDSSSEQYF
j_gene: TRBJ1-1; d_gene: TRBD1; v_gene: TRBV5-1; abundance: -; CDR3nt: TGCGCCAGCAGCCCGGGGACAGGTGCCTACGCTGAAGCTTTCTTT; CDR3aa: CASSPGTGAYAEAFF
j_gene: TRBJ1-2; d_gene: TRBD1; v_gene: TRBV6-5; abundance: few; CDR3nt: TGTGCCAGCAGTTCTCCAGGACAGGGCGGCGGCTACACCTTC; CDR3aa: CASSSPGQGGGYTF
j_gene: TRBJ1-6; d_gene: -; v_gene: TRBV12-3/TRBV12-4; abundance: -; CDR3nt: TGTGCCAGCAGTTCGGTGAATAATTCACCCCTCCACTTT; CDR3aa: CASSSVNNSPLHF
j_gene: TRBJ1-1; d_gene: -; v_gene: TRBV7-9; abundance: -; CDR3nt: TGTGCCAGCAGACCCCAGGGTACTGAAGCTTTCTTT; CDR3aa: CASRPQGTEAFF
j_gene: TRBJ2-2; d_gene: -; v_gene: TRBV2; abundance: -; CDR3nt: TGTGCCAGCAGTTCCAGGAGGCTAGCGAATACCGGGGAGCTGTTTTTT; CDR3aa: CASSSRRLANTGELFF
j_gene: TRBJ1-1; d_gene: -; v_gene: TRBV30; abundance: -; CDR3nt: TGTGCCTGGAGCCTTAGGGGCTACACTGAAGCTTTCTTT; CDR3aa: CAWSLRGYTEAFF
j_gene: TRBJ2-1; d_gene: TRBD2; v_gene: TRBV5-1; abundance: -; CDR3nt: TGCGCCAGCAGCTCGGGGGGAGACTCCTACAATGAGCAGTTCTTC; CDR3aa: CASSSGGDSYNEQFF
j_gene: TRBJ1-3; d_gene: -; v_gene: TRBV27; abundance: -; CDR3nt: TGTGCCAGCAGTTTATCGTCAACAGGACCTGGAAACACCATATATTTT; CDR3aa: CASSLSSTGPGNTIYF
j_gene: TRBJ1-2; d_gene: -; v_gene: TRBV7-9; abundance: -; CDR3nt: TGTGCCAGCAGCTCAAAGGGAGGTATCTATGGCTACACCTTC; CDR3aa: CASSSKGGIYGYTF
j_gene: TRBJ2-1; d_gene: TRBD2; v_gene: TRBV11-3; abundance: -; CDR3nt: TGTGCCAGCAGCTGGACTAGCATCAATGAGCAGTTCTTC; CDR3aa: CASSWTSINEQFF
j_gene: TRBJ1-2; d_gene: TRBD1; v_gene: TRBV28; abundance: few; CDR3nt: TGTGCCAGCACCGATCCGGGACAGGGTGTCGGCTACACCTTC; CDR3aa: CASTDPGQGVGYTF
j_gene: TRBJ2-1; d_gene: -; v_gene: TRBV19; abundance: -; CDR3nt: TGTGCCAGTAGTATAATGGCGACTTCTTACAATGAGCAGTTCTTC; CDR3aa: CASSIMATSYNEQFF
j_gene: TRBJ1-1; d_gene: -; v_gene: TRBV11-2; abundance: -; CDR3nt: TGTGCCAGCAGTCAGAGCACAGGGAGCACTGAAGCTTTCTTT; CDR3aa: CASSQSTGSTEAFF
j_gene: TRBJ2-1; d_gene: TRBD2; v_gene: TRBV14; abundance: few; CDR3nt: TGTGCCAGCAGCCGAGTAGCGGGAGGACAATACAATGAGCAGTTCTTC; CDR3aa: CASSRVAGGQYNEQFF
j_gene: TRBJ2-7; d_gene: TRBD1; v_gene: TRBV6-6; abundance: -; CDR3nt: TGTGCCAGCAGCAAGCCGGGACAGGGGGCTTACGAGCAGTACTTC; CDR3aa: CASSKPGQGAYEQYF
j_gene: TRBJ2-5; d_gene: TRBD1; v_gene: TRBV9; abundance: -; CDR3nt: TGTGCCAGCAGCGTAGCGACAGGGTGGGAGACCCAGTACTTC; CDR3aa: CASSVATGWETQYF
j_gene: TRBJ2-1; d_gene: -; v_gene: TRBV30; abundance: -; CDR3nt: TGTGCCTGGAGTGTACTAAATGAGCAGTTCTTC; CDR3aa: CAWSVLNEQFF
j_gene: TRBJ2-5; d_gene: TRBD2; v_gene: TRBV7-6; abundance: -; CDR3nt: TGTGCCAGCAGCTTGGGGAGGGAAAAAGAGACCCAGTACTTC; CDR3aa: CASSLGREKETQYF
j_gene: TRBJ2-7; d_gene: TRBD1; v_gene: TRBV10-3; abundance: -; CDR3nt: TGTGCCATCAGTGCCACTTGGGACAGCGACGAGCAGTACTTC; CDR3aa: CAISATWDSDEQYF
j_gene: TRBJ2-7; d_gene: -; v_gene: TRBV5-1; abundance: -; CDR3nt: TGCGCCAGCAGCTCGTCCCGGGATCCCAGCGAGCAGTACTTC; CDR3aa: CASSSSRDPSEQYF
j_gene: TRBJ1-2; d_gene: -; v_gene: TRBV5-1; abundance: -; CDR3nt: TGCGCCAGCAGCGAAACACAGGGAGGGTATGGCTACACCTTC; CDR3aa: CASSETQGGYGYTF
j_gene: TRBJ1-4; d_gene: -; v_gene: TRBV21-1; abundance: -; CDR3nt: TGTGCCAGCAGTTCAGAGGGGGAAGGGACTAATGAAAAACTGTTTTTT; CDR3aa: CASSSEGEGTNEKLFF
j_gene: TRBJ1-4; d_gene: TRBD1; v_gene: TRBV9; abundance: -; CDR3nt: TGTGCCAGCAGCGTCAGGGGGCTCTCTAATGAAAAACTGTTTTTT; CDR3aa: CASSVRGLSNEKLFF
j_gene: TRBJ1-4; d_gene: -; v_gene: TRBV7-9; abundance: -; CDR3nt: TGTGCCAGCAGCCACAGGGCCAATCGGGATAATGAAAAACTGTTTTTT; CDR3aa: CASSHRANRDNEKLFF